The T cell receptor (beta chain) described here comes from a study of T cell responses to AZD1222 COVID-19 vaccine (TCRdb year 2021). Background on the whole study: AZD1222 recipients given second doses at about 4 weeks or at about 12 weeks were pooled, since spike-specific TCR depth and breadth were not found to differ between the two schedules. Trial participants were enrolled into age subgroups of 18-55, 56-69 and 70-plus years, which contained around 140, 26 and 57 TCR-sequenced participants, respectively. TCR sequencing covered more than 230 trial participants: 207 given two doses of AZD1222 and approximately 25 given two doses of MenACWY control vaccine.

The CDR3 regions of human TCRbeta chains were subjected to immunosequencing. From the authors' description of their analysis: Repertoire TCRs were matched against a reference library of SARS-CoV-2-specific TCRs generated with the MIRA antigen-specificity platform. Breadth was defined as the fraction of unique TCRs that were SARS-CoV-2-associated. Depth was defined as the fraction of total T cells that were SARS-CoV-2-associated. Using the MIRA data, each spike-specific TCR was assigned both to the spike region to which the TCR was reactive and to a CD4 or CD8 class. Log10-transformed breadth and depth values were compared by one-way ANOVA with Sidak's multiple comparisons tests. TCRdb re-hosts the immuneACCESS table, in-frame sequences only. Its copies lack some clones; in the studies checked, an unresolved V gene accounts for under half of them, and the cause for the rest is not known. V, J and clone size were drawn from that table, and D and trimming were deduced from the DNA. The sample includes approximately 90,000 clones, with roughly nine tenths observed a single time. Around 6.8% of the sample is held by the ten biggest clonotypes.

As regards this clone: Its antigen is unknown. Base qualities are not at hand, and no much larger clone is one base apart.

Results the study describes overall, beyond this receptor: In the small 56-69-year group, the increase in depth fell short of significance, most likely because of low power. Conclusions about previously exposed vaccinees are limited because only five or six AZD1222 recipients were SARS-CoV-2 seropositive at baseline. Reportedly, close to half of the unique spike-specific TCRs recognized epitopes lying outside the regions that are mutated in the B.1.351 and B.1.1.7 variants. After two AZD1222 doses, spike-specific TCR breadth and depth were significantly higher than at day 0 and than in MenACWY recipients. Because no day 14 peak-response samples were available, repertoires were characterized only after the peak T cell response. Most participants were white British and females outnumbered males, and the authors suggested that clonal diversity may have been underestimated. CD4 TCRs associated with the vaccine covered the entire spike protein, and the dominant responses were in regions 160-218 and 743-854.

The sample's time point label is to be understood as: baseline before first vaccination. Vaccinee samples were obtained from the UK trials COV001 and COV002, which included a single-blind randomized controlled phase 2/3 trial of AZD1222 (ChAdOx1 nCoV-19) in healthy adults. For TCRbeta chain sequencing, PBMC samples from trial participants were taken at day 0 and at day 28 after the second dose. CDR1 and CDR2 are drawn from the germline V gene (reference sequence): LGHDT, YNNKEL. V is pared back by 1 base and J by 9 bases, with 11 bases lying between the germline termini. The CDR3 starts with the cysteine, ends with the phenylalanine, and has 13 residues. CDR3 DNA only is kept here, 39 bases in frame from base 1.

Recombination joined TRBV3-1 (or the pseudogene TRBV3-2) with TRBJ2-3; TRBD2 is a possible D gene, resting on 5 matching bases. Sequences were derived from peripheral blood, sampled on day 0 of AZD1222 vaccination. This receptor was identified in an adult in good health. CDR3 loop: CASSQVNGGTQYF. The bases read TGTGCCAGCAGCCAAGTTAACGGCGGGACGCAGTATTTT.